The 20 T cell receptor beta chains in this list originate from one sample, sequenced in a study of blood T cell repertoires in COVID-19. Profiled with immunoSEQ multiplex PCR; TCRdb holds only in-frame clones, not every one. There are roughly 220,000 clones in the sample; about 86% occur only once, and more than 2% lies in the top ten. The sample consisted of peripheral blood. The receptors come from a woman in her sixties or seventies with acute or convalescent COVID-19.

V and J are TRBV7-9 and TRBJ1-2; perhaps TRBD1 as D (5 bases). Germline V lookup: CDR1 SEHNR, CDR2 FQNEAQ (reference sequence). CDR3 length: 14 residues. Trimming shortened V by 5 bases and J by 3 bases, and 13 bases separated the two germline ends. CDR3 residues: CASSPGSGYYGYTF. In DNA form, the CDR3 reads TGTGCCAGCAGCCCAGGCTCAGGGTACTATGGCTACACCTTC.

This clone was found a few times. The V call is TRBV7-2, the J call TRBJ1-5; D unresolved. V shed 1 base and J shed 7 bases, with 14 bases lying between them. There are 15 residues in the CDR3. Germline loops: CDR1 SGHTA, CDR2 FQGNSA. CDR3 in amino acids: CASSLGGGREQPQHF. The CDR3 bases are TGTGCCAGCAGCTTAGGGGGAGGGAGGGAGCAGCCCCAGCATTTT.

The chain is built from TRBV9 and TRBJ1-2; D unclear. V gave up 4 bases and J gave up 5 bases, with 15 bases separating them. CDR3 length equals 14 residues. Germline V lookup: CDR1 SGDLS, CDR2 YYNGEE. In DNA form, the CDR3 reads TGTGCCAGCAGCAGCGGGCAGGACTTGTATGGCTACACCTTC. Protein: CASSSGQDLYGYTF.

This clone was seen a single time. As DNA, the CDR3 is TGTGCCAGTAGTCAGGGACAGGGAAACACTGAAGCTTTCTTT. This sequence encodes CASSQGQGNTEAFF. V gene TRBV19 combines with J gene TRBJ1-1; 9 bases line up with TRBD1. Germline-derived CDR1 and CDR2 are LNHDA and SQIVND (reference sequence). The CDR3 has 14 amino acids. The ends lost 5 bases at V and 2 bases at J; junction bases unmatched: 3.

V usage is TRBV7-3 and J usage is TRBJ2-1; 8 nucleotides align to TRBD2. The J segment lost 5 bases and the V segment lost 2 bases, leaving 5 bases of the junction unmatched. From germline, CDR1 is SGHTA and CDR2 FQGTGA. The CDR3 spans 15 residues. As DNA, the CDR3 is TGTGCCAGCAGCTTAGTCGGGGGGGCTGACAATGAGCAGTTCTTC. The encoded protein is CASSLVGGADNEQFF. Looking up the rest from reference TRBV7-3 and TRBJ2-1 gives the full variable domain: GAGVSQTPSNKVTEKGKYVELRCDPISGHTALYWYRQSLGQGPEFLIYFQGTGAADDSGLPNDRFFAVRPEGSVSTLKIQRTERGDSAVYLCASSLVGGADNEQFFGPGTRLTVL.

The rearrangement links TRBV11-1 to TRBJ1-6; 8 nucleotides match TRBD1. V lost 5 bases and J lost 6; bases outside the gene matches: 6. This CDR3 spans 15 amino acids. In germline, CDR1 is SGHAT, CDR2 FQDESV (reference sequence). The DNA of the CDR3 is TGTGCCAGCAGCCGAGACAGGGGAAGTAATTCACCCCTCCACTTT. Its protein product is CASSRDRGSNSPLHF.

The chain carries TRBV6-5 and TRBJ1-1; tentative D call: TRBD1 (6 bases). V was clipped by 4 bases and J by 4 bases, with 10 bases between them. The CDR3 length is 13 residues. From germline, CDR1 is MNHEY and CDR2 SVGAGI. CDR3: CASSSRGVTEAFF. The CDR3 nucleotides read TGTGCCAGCAGTTCCAGGGGTGTCACTGAAGCTTTCTTT.

The chain has TRBV2 and TRBJ1-2, with D possibly being TRBD1 (5 bases). The CDR3 sequence is 15 residues long. V shed 6 bases and J shed 2 bases, with 16 bases lying between them. CDR1 and CDR2 (germline): SNHLY, FYNNEI. The CDR3 DNA reads TGTGCCAGCAGCGGTATGAAGGGGCTGAACTATGGCTACACCTTC. As protein: CASSGMKGLNYGYTF.

This chain joins TRBV4-2 and TRBJ2-7, with D tentatively TRBD1 (5 bases). Germline V gene sequence: CDR1 LGHNA, CDR2 YNFKEQ. The CDR3 sequence is 15 residues long. The ends were cut back, 4 bases at V and 3 bases at J, with 16 bases in the middle. The CDR3 spells CASSPSQDKNYEQYF. Written as DNA, the CDR3 is TGTGCCAGCAGCCCCTCACAGGATAAAAACTACGAGCAGTACTTC.

This sequence joins TRBV5-1 and TRBJ1-1; 9 bases align to TRBD1. From germline, CDR1 is SGHRS and CDR2 YFSETQ. There are 15 residues in the CDR3. With V trimmed by 3 bases and J by 1 base, 4 bases remained unmatched. The CDR3 coding sequence is TGCGCCAGCAGCTGGATGGGACAGGGGAACACTGAAGCTTTCTTT. Translated: CASSWMGQGNTEAFF.

The V and J genes are TRBV6-6 and TRBJ2-1, with 8 bases matching TRBD2. Germline loops: CDR1 MNHNY, CDR2 SVGAGI (reference sequence). The CDR3 totals 14 residues. The junction had 9 bases not matched to a gene; V was cut back by 10 bases and J by 4 bases. As DNA, the CDR3 is TGTGCCACGCTCGAACGCGGGGGGTACAATGAGCAGTTCTTC. It yields the protein CATLERGGYNEQFF.

Regarding this clone: One end of the junction fails to match germline, which may point to a read error. V gene TRBV28 combines with J gene TRBJ2-7, with a weak D call TRBD2 (5 bases). The CDR3 loop spans 9 amino acids. Germline V gives CDR1 MDHEN, CDR2 SYDVKM. The CDR3 sequence is CASLGVSHF. The CDR3 DNA reads as TGTGCCAGCCTCGGGGTATCCCACTTC.

V gene TRBV7-9 combines with J gene TRBJ2-7, with 12 bases that match TRBD2. The germline V gene encodes CDR1 SEHNR and CDR2 FQNEAQ (reference sequence). Trimming cost V 6 bases and J 6 bases; bases outside gene matches: 6. The CDR3 spans 14 residues. In nucleotides, the CDR3 is TGTGCCAGCAGACCTAGCGGGGGGGCTTTCGAGCAGTACTTC. Amino acids: CASRPSGGAFEQYF.

The chain couples TRBV3-1 (or the pseudogene TRBV3-2) to TRBJ2-3; TRBD1 matches 9 bases. The CDR3 is made up of 13 amino acids. The J segment lost 9 bases and the V segment lost 4 bases, leaving 5 bases of the junction unmatched. The germline gives CDR1 LGHDT, CDR2 YNNKEL (reference sequence). In nucleotides, the CDR3 is TGTGCCAGCAGCCCGGCCGGGACAGGGACGCAGTATTTT. Its protein is CASSPAGTGTQYF.

The chain couples TRBV10-2 to TRBJ1-2; 10 bases are shared with TRBD1. Germline trimming cut 1 base from V and 6 bases from J; bases unmatched to any gene: 2. From germline, CDR1 is WSHSY and CDR2 SAAADI. This CDR3 is 14 amino acids long. DNA of the CDR3: TGCGCCAGCAGTGAGTTGGGGACAGGGGATGGCTACACCTTC. Its translation: CASSELGTGDGYTF.

About this clone: Other DNA sequences of this sample code for an identical CDR3. This sequence joins TRBV19 and TRBJ1-5, with D uncertain. Trimming took off 5 bases at V and 3 bases at J, with 8 bases between the two ends. The CDR3 spans 13 residues. CDR1 LNHDA and CDR2 SQIVND come from the germline V gene (reference sequence). CDR3 amino acids: CASSRGYNQPQHF. DNA of the CDR3: TGTGCCAGTAGTCGCGGTTACAATCAGCCCCAGCATTTT.

J is TRBJ2-1 and V is TRBV5-1; tentative D call: TRBD1 (6 bases). CDR1 and CDR2 (germline): SGHRS, YFSETQ. V shed 4 bases and J shed 4 bases, with 15 bases lying between them. This CDR3 has 15 amino acids. The CDR3 reads CASSNRDISYNEQFF. The CDR3 region has the DNA TGCGCCAGCAGCAACCGGGACATTTCTTACAATGAGCAGTTCTTC.

The CDR3: CTSSQEFLGGRRQPQHF. CDR3 nucleotides: TGCACCAGCAGCCAAGAATTCTTGGGAGGAAGAAGGCAGCCCCAGCATTTT. The chain couples TRBV1 to TRBJ1-5. TRBV1 is termed a pseudogene. The CDR3 has 17 amino acids.

The V and J genes are TRBV10-3 and TRBJ1-2; no clear D gene. V lost 0 bases and J lost 5, with 10 bases in between. The germline CDR1 and CDR2 sequences are ENHRY and SYGVKD. This CDR3 spans 14 amino acids. The DNA for the CDR3 is TGTGCCATCAGTGAGTCTGGGCTCCAGTATGGCTACACCTTC. This sequence encodes CAISESGLQYGYTF.

The rearrangement joins TRBV19 to TRBJ2-7; maybe TRBD1 (6 bases). Trimming took off 3 bases at V and 5 bases at J, with 8 bases between the two ends. The CDR3 is made up of 12 amino acids. Germline CDR1 LNHDA, CDR2 SQIVND (reference sequence). As DNA, the CDR3 is TGTGCCAGTAGTATCCGACAGGACGAGCAGTACTTC. Encoded protein: CASSIRQDEQYF.